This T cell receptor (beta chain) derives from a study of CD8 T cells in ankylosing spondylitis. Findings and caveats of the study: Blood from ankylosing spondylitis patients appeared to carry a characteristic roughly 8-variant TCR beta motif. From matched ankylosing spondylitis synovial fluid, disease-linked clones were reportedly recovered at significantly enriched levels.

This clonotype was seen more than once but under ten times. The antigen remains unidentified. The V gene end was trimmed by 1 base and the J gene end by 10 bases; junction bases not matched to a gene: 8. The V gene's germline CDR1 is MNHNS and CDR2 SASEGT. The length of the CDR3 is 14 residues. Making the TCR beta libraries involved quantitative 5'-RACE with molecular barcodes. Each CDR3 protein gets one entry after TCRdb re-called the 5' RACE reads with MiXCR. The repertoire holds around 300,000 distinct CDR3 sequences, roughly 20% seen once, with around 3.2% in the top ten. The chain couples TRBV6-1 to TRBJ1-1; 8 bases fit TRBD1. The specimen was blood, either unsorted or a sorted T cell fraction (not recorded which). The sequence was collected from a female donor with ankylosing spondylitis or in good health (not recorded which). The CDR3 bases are TGTGCCAGCAGTGAAGGGTGGACAGGGAGCCCAGCTTTCTTT. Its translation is CASSEGWTGSPAFF.